The present T cell receptor beta chain was sequenced within a study of shared T cell receptors in the human thymus (dated by TCRdb to the early 2020s). A note on the overall study: The study examined how self-reactive, shared T-cell receptor alpha chains are generated in the human thymus.

Library creation used the immunoSEQ multiplex PCR assay. TCRdb mirrors the immuneACCESS table, restricted to in-frame sequences. Some clones are absent from its copies; in checked studies, under half trace to an unresolved V gene, and the reason for the others is unknown. In all, the sample holds about 660,000 clones, and over 75% of those were seen once. The ten largest clones add up to 0.0095% to 0.013% of the sample. Concerning this clone itself: What antigen it recognizes has not been identified. No much larger clone exists at a distance of one base, and base qualities are not known.

Via the germline V gene (reference sequence), CDR1 is SGHNT and CDR2 YYREEE. The CDR3 starts with the cysteine, ends with the phenylalanine, and has 17 residues. The kept DNA is CDR3 alone, 51 bases in frame from the first base. V and J are truncated by 0 bases and 5 bases respectively, leaving an intervening sequence of 20 bases. This sample also appeared in a second study, on human thymus T cells. As the second study states: In Finland, the donors were immunologically healthy infants who were having open corrective cardiac surgery for congenital heart defects. Thymus tissue was collected as surgical resects that were removed during corrective cardiac surgery. Biased V and J gene segment usage appeared to be present in both thymic and peripheral blood repertoires. According to the related research, thymic TCR repertoires were highly overlapping among unrelated individuals. The study characterized TCR alpha and beta repertoires from about 8 infant thymus samples and four related peripheral blood samples. Donor ages ranged from roughly 6 to 250 days, and the cohort comprised six or seven male and two female infants. Thymocytes were released mechanically from tissue and stored at -70 °C as pellets of roughly 8.5-32 million cells. A QIAsymphony instrument was used to extract genomic DNA from frozen cell pellets. The immunoSEQ multiplex PCR assay was used to amplify the TCRB and TCRAD loci from a standardized quantity of quality-controlled genomic DNA. The amplicons covered the V(D)J region and were long enough to include the CDR3 and to identify the V and J genes. Through the commercial immunoSEQ service, the amplicons were sequenced on an Illumina platform. Corrections for primer bias and sequencing errors followed previously described methods, while TCRAD and TCRB definitions were based on the IMGT database. immunoSEQ Analyzer 3.0 and VDJTools were used for repertoire analysis, which covered basic statistics, V/J segment usage, diversity estimates, rarefaction and pairwise overlap. Chao1, ChaoE, Efron-Thisted, Shannon and inverse Simpson indices were used to estimate diversity, which was also estimated on datasets down-sampled to the smallest sample. Repertoire overlap was determined by strict matching of CDR3 nucleotide sequence, V gene and J gene, and Jaccard-based multidimensional scaling clustering was applied. Thymus samples yielded on average roughly 800,000 unique TCRB clonotypes, compared with some 83,000 from blood samples.

This TCR derives from a boy under three years old with a congenital heart defect. Donor details come from another sample of the same person, matched by shared clones. Here the chain combines TRBV5-4 and TRBJ2-5, with TRBD2 perhaps the D gene, on 6 matching bases. The sequenced material came from thymocytes. The sequenced DNA is TGTGCCAGCAGCTTGGCAAACGTGGCGGGATTTCAGGAGACCCAGTACTTC. Its translation reads: CASSLANVAGFQETQYF.